The present T cell receptor beta chain was sequenced within a study of OX40 agonist ivuxolimab in advanced cancers. In the study overall: Ivuxolimab was a fully human IgG2 agonistic monoclonal antibody targeting the costimulatory receptor OX40 (CD134). The paper reports the monotherapy dose-escalation portion (N of about 52 patients) of the phase I ivuxolimab trial. Of the roughly 52 dose-escalation patients, hepatocellular carcinoma was present in roughly 19, melanoma in around 15, renal cell carcinoma in 9 and head and neck cancer in 9. Partial responses occurred in three dose-escalation patients: two with cutaneous melanoma and one with hepatocellular carcinoma. Patients were allowed to have had prior anti-PD-1, anti-PD-L1 or anti-CTLA-4 therapy, and around 40% of the dose-escalation patients had previously received checkpoint inhibitors. Intravenous ivuxolimab was administered to patients every 2 weeks at six dose levels: 0.01, 0.1, 0.3, 1.5, 3 and 10 mg/kg. In the dose-escalation cohort, nearly 85% of patients were male, and the mean age was 60 years with a range of roughly 23 to 90. Peripheral TCRbeta sequencing aimed to test whether ivuxolimab altered TCR sequence diversity and caused clonal T-cell expansion.

To sequence the TCRbeta CDR3 region, genomic DNA was isolated from the sorted cells. The immunoSEQ Assay was used for sequencing of TCRbeta CDR3 regions. TCRdb took over this immuneACCESS table, retaining in-frame rearrangements with V and J assigned. Such tables are incomplete; in checked studies, under half of the missing clones stem from an unresolved V gene, and the remainder is unexplained. This sample lists tens of thousands of clones; 92% were detected once. The ten largest clones represent around 0.51% of the sample. What the research found in general, with its limitations: Low levels of normalized T-cell clonal expansion were also seen in some patients who did not respond. In the 0.1-3.0 mg/kg groups, partial responders were among the patients with the lowest normalized peripheral clonal expansion, particularly in CD8+ T cells. After ivuxolimab, CD8+ T cells had more expanded clones than CD4+ T cells on average. The antigen specificity of the clonally expanded peripheral T cells was not determined. At doses from 0.1 to 3.0 mg/kg, clonal expansion was seen in both CD4+ and CD8+ blood T cells between baseline and week 6.

The germline V gene yields SQVTM for CDR1 and ANQGSEA for CDR2. V is cut back by 5 bases and J by 1 base, with 4 bases in the junction unmatched. Taken from cysteine to phenylalanine, the CDR3 has 13 residues. Only the CDR3 DNA is retained, 39 bases long and in frame from the first base. Notes on this clone: No antigen is known for it. One base away there is no much larger clone; base qualities are not given.

Patients with a history of autoimmune disease or receiving systemic immunosuppression were excluded from the trial. In every dose cohort, peripheral blood was drawn for TCR sequencing at baseline, cycle 4 day 1, and cycle 7 day 1. Samples were obtained from an open-label, multicenter, first-in-human phase I dose-escalation trial of ivuxolimab. The trial enrolled adults with locally advanced or metastatic head and neck squamous cell, hepatocellular, melanoma or renal cell carcinoma. Before TCR sequencing, CD4+ T cells and CD8+ T cells were sorted from peripheral blood as separate populations. This sample comprised CD4+ or CD8+ T cells sorted from blood, obtained in a trial of the OX40 agonist ivuxolimab. The source is an adult with an advanced solid tumor such as melanoma, head and neck, liver or kidney cancer. The chain employs TRBV29-1 and TRBJ1-1; 7 bases in between match TRBD1. In nucleotides, the sequence is TGCAGCGTTCGACAGGGAGAGAACACTGAAGCTTTCTTT. This translates into CSVRQGENTEAFF.